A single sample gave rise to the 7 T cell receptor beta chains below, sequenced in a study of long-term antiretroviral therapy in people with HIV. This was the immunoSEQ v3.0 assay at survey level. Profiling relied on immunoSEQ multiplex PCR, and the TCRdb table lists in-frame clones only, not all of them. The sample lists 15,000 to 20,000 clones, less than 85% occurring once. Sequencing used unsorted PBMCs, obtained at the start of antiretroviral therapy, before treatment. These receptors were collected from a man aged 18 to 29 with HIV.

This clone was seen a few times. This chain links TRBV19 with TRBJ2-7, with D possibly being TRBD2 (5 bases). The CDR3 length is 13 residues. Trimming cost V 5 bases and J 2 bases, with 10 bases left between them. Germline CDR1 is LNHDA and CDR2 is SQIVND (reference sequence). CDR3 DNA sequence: TGTGCCAGTAGTCCCTGGGGAGCCTACGAGCAGTACTTC. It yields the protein CASSPWGAYEQYF.

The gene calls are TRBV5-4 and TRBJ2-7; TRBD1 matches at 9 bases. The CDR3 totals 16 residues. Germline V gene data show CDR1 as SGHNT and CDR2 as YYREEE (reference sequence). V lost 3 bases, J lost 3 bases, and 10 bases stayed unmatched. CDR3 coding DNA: TGTGCCAGCAGCTCGAGGGCCGGGACAGGGTTCTACGAGCAGTACTTC. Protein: CASSSRAGTGFYEQYF.

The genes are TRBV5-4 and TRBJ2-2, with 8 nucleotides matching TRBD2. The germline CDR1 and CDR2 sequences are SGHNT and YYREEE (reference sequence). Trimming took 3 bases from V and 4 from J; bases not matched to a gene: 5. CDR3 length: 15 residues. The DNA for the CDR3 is TGTGCCAGCAGCTATAGCGGGGTAACCACCGGGGAGCTGTTTTTT. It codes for CASSYSGVTTGELFF.

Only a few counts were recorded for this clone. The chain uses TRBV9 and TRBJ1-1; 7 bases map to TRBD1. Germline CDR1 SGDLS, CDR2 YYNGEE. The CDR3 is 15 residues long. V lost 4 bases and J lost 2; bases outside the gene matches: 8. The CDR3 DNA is TGTGCCAGCAGCAGACCCGGGACAGACAACACTGAAGCTTTCTTT. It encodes CASSRPGTDNTEAFF.

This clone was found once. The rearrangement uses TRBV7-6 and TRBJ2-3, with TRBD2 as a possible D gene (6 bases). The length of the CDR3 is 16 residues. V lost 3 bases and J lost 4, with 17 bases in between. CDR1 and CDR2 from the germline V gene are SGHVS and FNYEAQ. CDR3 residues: CASSFRTINSPDTQYF. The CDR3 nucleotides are TGTGCCAGCAGCTTCCGGACTATTAATTCCCCAGATACGCAGTATTTT.

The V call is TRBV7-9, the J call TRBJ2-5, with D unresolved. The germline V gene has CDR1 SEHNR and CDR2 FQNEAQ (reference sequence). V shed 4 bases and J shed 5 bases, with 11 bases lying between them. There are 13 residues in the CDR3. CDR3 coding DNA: TGTGCCAGCAGCTCCTACGGCCGGGAGACCCAGTACTTC. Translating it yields CASSSYGRETQYF.

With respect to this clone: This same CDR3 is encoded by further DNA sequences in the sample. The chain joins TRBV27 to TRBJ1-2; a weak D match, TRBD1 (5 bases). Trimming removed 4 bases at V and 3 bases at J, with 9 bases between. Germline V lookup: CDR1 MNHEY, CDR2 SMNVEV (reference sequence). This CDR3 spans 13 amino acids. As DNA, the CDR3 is TGTGCCAGCAGTTCGGGGACGGACTATGGCTACACCTTC. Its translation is CASSSGTDYGYTF.